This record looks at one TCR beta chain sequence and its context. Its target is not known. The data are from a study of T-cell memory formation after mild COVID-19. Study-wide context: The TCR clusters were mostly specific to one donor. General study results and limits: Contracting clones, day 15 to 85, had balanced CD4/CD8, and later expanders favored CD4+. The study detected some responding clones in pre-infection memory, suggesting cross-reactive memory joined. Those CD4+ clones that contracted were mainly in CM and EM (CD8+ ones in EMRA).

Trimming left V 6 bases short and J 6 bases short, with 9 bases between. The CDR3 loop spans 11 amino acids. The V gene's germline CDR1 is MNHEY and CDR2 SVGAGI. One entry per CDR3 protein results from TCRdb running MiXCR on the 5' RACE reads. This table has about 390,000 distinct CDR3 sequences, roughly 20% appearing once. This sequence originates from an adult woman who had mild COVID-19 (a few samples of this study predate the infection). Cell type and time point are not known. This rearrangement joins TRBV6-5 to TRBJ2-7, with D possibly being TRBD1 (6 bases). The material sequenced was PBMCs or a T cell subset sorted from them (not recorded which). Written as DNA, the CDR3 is TGTGCCAGCAGCACAGGGCTCGAGCAGTACTTC. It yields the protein CASSTGLEQYF.